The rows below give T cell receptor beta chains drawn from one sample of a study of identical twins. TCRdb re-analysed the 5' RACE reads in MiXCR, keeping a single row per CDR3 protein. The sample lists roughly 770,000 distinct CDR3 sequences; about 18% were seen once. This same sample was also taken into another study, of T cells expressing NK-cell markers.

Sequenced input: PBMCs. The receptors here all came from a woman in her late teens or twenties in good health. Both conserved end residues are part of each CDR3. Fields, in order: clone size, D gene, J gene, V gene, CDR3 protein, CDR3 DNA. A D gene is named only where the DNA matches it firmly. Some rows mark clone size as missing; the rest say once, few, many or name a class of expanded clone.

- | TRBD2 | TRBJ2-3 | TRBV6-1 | CASRRSGEGTVTDTQYF | TGTGCCAGCAGACGATCCGGGGAGGGAACCGTCACAGATACGCAGTATTTT
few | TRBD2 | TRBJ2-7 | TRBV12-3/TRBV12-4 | CASQGLAGEQYF | TGTGCCAGCCAGGGACTAGCGGGGGAGCAGTACTTC
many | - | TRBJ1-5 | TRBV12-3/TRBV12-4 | CASTRGMGPQHF | TGTGCCAGCACTCGGGGGATGGGGCCCCAGCATTTT
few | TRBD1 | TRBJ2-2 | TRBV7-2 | CASSFKQGATGELFF | TGTGCCAGCAGCTTCAAACAGGGGGCGACCGGGGAGCTGTTTTTT
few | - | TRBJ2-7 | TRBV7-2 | CASSMEGLYIHEQYF | TGTGCCAGCAGTATGGAGGGGTTGTATATCCACGAGCAGTACTTC
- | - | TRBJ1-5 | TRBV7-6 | CASSLGEGRPQHF | TGTGCCAGCAGCCTAGGGGAGGGAAGGCCCCAGCATTTT
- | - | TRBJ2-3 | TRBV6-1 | CASSRDELGTQYF | TGTGCCAGCAGTCGGGACGAACTCGGTACGCAGTATTTT
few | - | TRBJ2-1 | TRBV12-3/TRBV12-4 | CASSAGTEEFF | TGTGCCAGCAGTGCCGGTACCGAGGAGTTCTTC
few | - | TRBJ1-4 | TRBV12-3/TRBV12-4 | CASSNGPLNEKLFF | TGTGCCAGCAGTAACGGGCCCCTAAATGAAAAACTGTTTTTT
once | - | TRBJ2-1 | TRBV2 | CASKKFPAGNNEQFF | TGTGCCAGCAAGAAATTTCCGGCGGGGAACAATGAGCAGTTCTTC
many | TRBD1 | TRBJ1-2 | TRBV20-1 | CSARAPTGGGGYTF | TGCAGTGCTAGAGCTCCAACAGGGGGCGGCGGCTACACCTTC
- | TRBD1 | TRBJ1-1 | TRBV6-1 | CASRIDRDTEAFF | TGTGCCAGCAGAATCGACAGGGACACTGAAGCTTTCTTT
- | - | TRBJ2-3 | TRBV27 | CASSLMAAPSTDTQYF | TGTGCCAGCAGTTTGATGGCGGCCCCTAGCACAGATACGCAGTATTTT
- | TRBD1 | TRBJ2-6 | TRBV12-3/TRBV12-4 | CASHVWQGASWSSGANVLTF | TGTGCCAGTCACGTATGGCAGGGGGCCTCCTGGAGCTCTGGGGCCAACGTCCTGACTTTC
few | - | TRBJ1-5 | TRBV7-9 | CASSLDHQGNQPQHF | TGTGCCAGCAGCTTAGACCACCAGGGCAATCAGCCCCAGCATTTT
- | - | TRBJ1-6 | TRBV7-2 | CASSLDPQAPLHF | TGTGCCAGCAGCTTAGACCCTCAGGCACCCCTCCACTTT
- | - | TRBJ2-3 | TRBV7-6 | CASSFRKAGITDTQYF | TGTGCCAGCAGCTTTAGGAAGGCCGGGATCACAGATACGCAGTATTTT
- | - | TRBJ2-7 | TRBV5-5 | CASSFEGSPGEQYF | TGTGCCAGCAGCTTCGAGGGGTCCCCAGGTGAGCAGTACTTC
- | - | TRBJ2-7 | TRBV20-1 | CSVRYQGRGYEQYF | TGCAGTGTTAGATATCAGGGACGCGGCTACGAGCAGTACTTC
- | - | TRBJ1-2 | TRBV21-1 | CASSKFLQGVVYGYTF | TGTGCCAGCAGCAAATTTCTCCAGGGGGTTGTTTATGGCTACACCTTC
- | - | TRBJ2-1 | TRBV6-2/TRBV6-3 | CASSLSPTEQFF | TGTGCCAGCAGCCTTAGTCCAACTGAGCAGTTCTTC
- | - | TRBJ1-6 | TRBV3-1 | CASSQGSPLHF | TGTGCCAGCAGCCAAGGCTCACCCCTCCACTTT
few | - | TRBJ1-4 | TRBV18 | CASSPKDKLFF | TGTGCCAGCTCACCAAAGGACAAACTGTTTTTT
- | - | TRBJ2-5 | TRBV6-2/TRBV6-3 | CASTDYYKETQYF | TGTGCCAGCACCGACTATTACAAAGAGACCCAGTACTTC
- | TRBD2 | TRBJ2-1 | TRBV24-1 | CATSDIGGNSYNEQFF | TGTGCCACCAGTGATATCGGGGGGAACTCCTACAATGAGCAGTTCTTC
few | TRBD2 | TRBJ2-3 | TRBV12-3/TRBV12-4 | CASRLTSGSTDTQYF | TGTGCCAGCAGACTCACTAGCGGAAGCACAGATACGCAGTATTTT
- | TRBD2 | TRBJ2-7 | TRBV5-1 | CASSSGHGGGYEQYF | TGCGCCAGCAGCTCGGGGCACGGGGGGGGCTACGAGCAGTACTTC
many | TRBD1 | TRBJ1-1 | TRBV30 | CAWNKRGRGTEAFF | TGTGCCTGGAACAAGAGGGGCAGGGGGACTGAAGCTTTCTTT
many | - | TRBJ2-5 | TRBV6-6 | CASRITTEETQYF | TGTGCCAGCAGGATTACGACGGAAGAGACCCAGTACTTC
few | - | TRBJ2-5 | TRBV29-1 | CSHSEAETQYF | TGCAGCCATAGCGAAGCAGAGACCCAGTACTTC
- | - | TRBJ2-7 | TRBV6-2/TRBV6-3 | CASRLVDGAIYEQYF | TGTGCCAGCCGCCTGGTTGACGGGGCCATCTACGAGCAGTACTTC
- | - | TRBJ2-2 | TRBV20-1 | CSARETTNTGELFF | TGCAGTGCTAGAGAGACCACGAACACCGGGGAGCTGTTTTTT
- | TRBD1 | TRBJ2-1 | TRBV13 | CASSSLNLGQANEQFF | TGTGCCAGCAGCTCCCTGAACCTCGGACAGGCAAATGAGCAGTTCTTC
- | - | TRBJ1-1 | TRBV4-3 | CASSQKTGPSTEAFF | TGCGCCAGCAGCCAAAAGACAGGCCCCAGCACTGAAGCTTTCTTT
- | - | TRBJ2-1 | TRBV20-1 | CSARDRMSIYNEQFF | TGCAGTGCTAGAGACAGGATGTCTATCTACAATGAGCAGTTCTTC
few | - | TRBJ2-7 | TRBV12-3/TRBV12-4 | CASSEIPYEQYF | TGTGCCAGCAGCGAAATCCCCTACGAGCAGTACTTC
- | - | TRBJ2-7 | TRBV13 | CASSLGTLRYEQYF | TGTGCCAGCAGCCTCGGGACTTTACGTTACGAGCAGTACTTC
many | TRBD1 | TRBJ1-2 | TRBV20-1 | CSAPGQLVDYTF | TGCAGTGCTCCGGGACAGTTGGTCGACTACACCTTC
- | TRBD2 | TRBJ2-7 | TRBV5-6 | CASSPGTSRYEQYF | TGTGCCAGCAGCCCCGGGACTAGCCGCTACGAGCAGTACTTC
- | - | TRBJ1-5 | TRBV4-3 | CASSQDRGVQPQHF | TGCGCCAGCAGCCAAGATAGGGGGGTTCAGCCCCAGCATTTT
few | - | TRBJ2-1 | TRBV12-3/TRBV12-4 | CASTPPRPGPDNEQFF | TGTGCCAGCACCCCCCCCCGCCCCGGGCCGGACAATGAGCAGTTCTTC
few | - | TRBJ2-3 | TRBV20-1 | CSASIIPVGDTQYF | TGCAGTGCTAGTATTATTCCGGTGGGAGATACGCAGTATTTT
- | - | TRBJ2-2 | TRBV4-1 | CASSHLKLFANTGELFF | TGCGCCAGCAGCCATCTCAAGTTATTCGCGAACACCGGGGAGCTGTTTTTT
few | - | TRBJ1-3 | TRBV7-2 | CASSLARDSPGNTIYF | TGTGCCAGCAGCTTAGCTCGCGACAGTCCTGGAAACACCATATATTTT
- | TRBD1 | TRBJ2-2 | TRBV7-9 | CASSPQGVNTGELFF | TGTGCCAGCAGCCCACAGGGGGTCAACACCGGGGAGCTGTTTTTT
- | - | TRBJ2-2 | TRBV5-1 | CASRDYYTGELFF | TGCGCCAGCCGTGACTACTACACCGGGGAGCTGTTTTTT
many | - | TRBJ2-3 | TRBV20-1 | CSARQTGGTQYF | TGCAGTGCTAGGCAAACTGGGGGTACGCAGTATTTT